Listed below are T cell receptor beta chains from one sample, sequenced in a study of T cells in Graves' hyperthyroidism and ophthalmopathy. MiXCR, applied by TCRdb to the multiplex PCR reads, yields one record per CDR3 protein. The table shows about 510,000 distinct CDR3 sequences, with roughly 15% occurring only once. Sequencing used blood. Source of these receptors: a woman aged 40 to 50 with Graves' hyperthyroidism. Each CDR3 is given with its conserved first and last residue. Fields, in order: D gene, V gene, clone size, J gene, CDR3 DNA, CDR3 protein. The D gene is left open where the match is weak. Only part of the rows carry a size: once, few, many, or a class if the clone is expanded.

TRBD2	TRBV20-1	-	TRBJ2-1	TGCAGAGCTAGCGGGAGGACCCATGAGCAGTTCTTC	CRASGRTHEQFF
TRBD2	TRBV20-1	once	TRBJ2-3	TGCAGTGCTCCTTTGGCTAGCGGGACAGATACGCAGTATTTT	CSAPLASGTDTQYF
TRBD1	TRBV24-1	-	TRBJ2-5	TGTGCCACCGGCCCAGCACCCGGGACAGACTTACAAGAGACCCAGTACTTC	CATGPAPGTDLQETQYF
TRBD2	TRBV7-2	-	TRBJ2-2	TGTGCCAGCAGCTTCGGGACTAGCGGGAGGATTGGCACCGGGGAGCTGTTTTTT	CASSFGTSGRIGTGELFF
-	TRBV9	-	TRBJ2-5	TGTGCCAGCGGAGGAGGGACCCCAGGTCGGGAGACCCAGTACTTC	CASGGGTPGRETQYF
TRBD1	TRBV28	many	TRBJ2-7	TGTGCCAGCAGTAGCCTCGGGACAGGGATTCAAGAGACCCAGCAGTACTTC	CASSSLGTGIQETQQYF
-	TRBV6-1	many	TRBJ1-5	TGTGCCAGCAGTGAAGGGCAGGCCCTAACTAATCAGCCCCAGCATTTT	CASSEGQALTNQPQHF
TRBD2	TRBV12-3/TRBV12-4	many	TRBJ2-2	TGTGCCAGCAGCCCGGGAGGGCCTCCCACCGGGGAGCTGTTTTTT	CASSPGGPPTGELFF
-	TRBV6-1	many	TRBJ2-2	TGTGCCAGCAGTCTTGAGGGGCCCGGGGAGCTGTTTTTT	CASSLEGPGELFF
-	TRBV3-1	-	TRBJ1-1	TGTGCCAGCAGGACCACAGGGCTGGGGACTGAAGCTTTCTTT	CASRTTGLGTEAFF
TRBD1	TRBV20-1	-	TRBJ1-1	TGCAGTGCTAGAGTCCCCTTGGGACAGGGGAAACACAACACTGAAGCTTTCTTT	CSARVPLGQGKHNTEAFF
-	TRBV28	many	TRBJ2-5	TGTGCCAGCAGTACGGGAGTCCTCGAAGTGGGGACCCAGTACTTC	CASSTGVLEVGTQYF
-	TRBV30	many	TRBJ1-5	TGTGCCTGGAGTTCTCCAGACAGAAGGGATCAGCCCCAGCATTTT	CAWSSPDRRDQPQHF
-	TRBV7-9	few	TRBJ2-1	TGTGCCAGCAGCTTGGTCGCGGCCAGCAGGTTGAATGAGCAGTTCTTC	CASSLVAASRLNEQFF
TRBD1	TRBV24-1	many	TRBJ2-2	TGTGCCACCAGTGACCGCGGGACAGGGAAGATAACCGGGGAGCTGTTTTTT	CATSDRGTGKITGELFF
TRBD2	TRBV3-1	-	TRBJ2-2	TGTGCCAGCAGCCTGGGACTAGCGGGTAGAGAGGACACCGGGGAGCTGTTTTTT	CASSLGLAGREDTGELFF
TRBD1	TRBV20-1	many	TRBJ2-5	TGCAGTGCCAGGACAGGGGGAGAGACCCAGTACTTC	CSARTGGETQYF
-	TRBV2	many	TRBJ2-7	TGTGCCAGCAGTGCCGGTAACGAGCAGTACTTC	CASSAGNEQYF
-	TRBV20-1	few	TRBJ2-1	TGCAGTGCCAGAAGCAGTCCTAGCCCAATCGATGAGCAGTTCTTC	CSARSSPSPIDEQFF
-	TRBV6-1	many	TRBJ2-1	TGTGCCAGCAGTTCCCCGGGCTCAGGGACCAATGAGCAGTTCTTC	CASSSPGSGTNEQFF
TRBD1	TRBV20-1	few	TRBJ1-2	TGCAGTGCTAGAGACGGGACAGGGCAGAAGGCTTACTATGGCTACACCTTC	CSARDGTGQKAYYGYTF
-	TRBV19	-	TRBJ1-5	TGTGCCAGTAGCCCGACGGGGGCTAGCAATCAGCCCCAGCATTTT	CASSPTGASNQPQHF
-	TRBV7-3	many	TRBJ2-2	TGTGCCAGCAGCATTAGCGGGAACACCGGGGAGCTGTTTTTT	CASSISGNTGELFF
-	TRBV4-1	-	TRBJ1-1	TGCGCCAGCAGCCACACACAGGGTGGGCGGACTGAAGCTTTCTTT	CASSHTQGGRTEAFF
-	TRBV2	many	TRBJ1-4	TGTGCCAGCAGTCTCCCTAATGAAAAACTGTTTTTT	CASSLPNEKLFF
-	TRBV7-8	-	TRBJ1-1	TGTGCCAGCACCGCACCTCCCTTGAACACTGAAGCTTTCTTT	CASTAPPLNTEAFF
TRBD1	TRBV12-3/TRBV12-4	-	TRBJ2-1	TGTGCCAGCAGTCGCCCCGGGACAGGAAACAATGAGCAGTTCTTC	CASSRPGTGNNEQFF
TRBD2	TRBV29-1	few	TRBJ2-3	TGCAGCGTTGAGATGGCGGGACTAGCGGGGCCCACAGATACGCAGTATTTT	CSVEMAGLAGPTDTQYF
-	TRBV12-3/TRBV12-4	many	TRBJ2-7	TGTGCCAGCAGACATAGGTCAGGGTACGAGCAGTACTTC	CASRHRSGYEQYF
-	TRBV28	many	TRBJ2-2	TGTGCCAGCAGGCTTGATGGCGAAGGCGGGGAGCTGTTTTTT	CASRLDGEGGELFF
TRBD2	TRBV2	many	TRBJ2-7	TGTGCCAGCAGTGAAATTGGTAGCGGGAGACCGTACGAGCAGTACTTC	CASSEIGSGRPYEQYF
-	TRBV6-1	many	TRBJ2-1	TGTGCCAGCAGTACAGGGACTACAACCTACAATGAGCAGTTCTTC	CASSTGTTTYNEQFF
-	TRBV11-2	few	TRBJ1-1	TGTGCCAGCACCTTCTCAATGGGCACTGAAGCTTTCTTT	CASTFSMGTEAFF
-	TRBV3-1	-	TRBJ2-3	TGTGCCAGCAGCCAAGAGAACAGGGTGAGGACAGATACGCAGTATTTT	CASSQENRVRTDTQYF
-	TRBV7-3	once	TRBJ2-7	TGTGCCAGCAGCCTAGGGGGGGGGGGTCTCCGGCAGTACTTC	CASSLGGGGLRQYF
-	TRBV5-1	many	TRBJ2-7	TGCGCCAGCAGGGCCGGGACCTTAACCGACGAGCAGTACTTC	CASRAGTLTDEQYF
-	TRBV20-1	many	TRBJ1-1	TGCAGTGCTAAGGGCAGCACTGAAGCTTTCTTT	CSAKGSTEAFF
-	TRBV29-1	-	TRBJ2-3	TGCAGCGTTGACACGAACACAGATACGCAGTATTTT	CSVDTNTDTQYF
-	TRBV7-9	many	TRBJ2-2	TGTGCCAGCAGCCACCCATCGGGCACCGGGGAGCTGTTTTTT	CASSHPSGTGELFF
TRBD1	TRBV5-1	many	TRBJ1-5	TGCGCCAGCAGCTCGACAGGGGAAGGTCAGCCCCAGCATTTT	CASSSTGEGQPQHF
-	TRBV28	-	TRBJ2-2	TGTGCCAGCAGTTTGGCAGGGCTCCCCTTGGGGGAGCTGTTTTTT	CASSLAGLPLGELFF
TRBD2	TRBV9	few	TRBJ2-1	TGTGCCAGCAGCGTAGCGGGGGGGGGGAGTTCCTACAATGAGCAGTTCTTC	CASSVAGGGSSYNEQFF
TRBD2	TRBV7-8	-	TRBJ2-1	TGTGCCAGCAGCACATCGACTAGCGGAGGATCCTACAATGAGCAGTTCTTC	CASSTSTSGGSYNEQFF
-	TRBV19	few	TRBJ1-6	TGTGCCAGTAGGAGCGAAACCGGGGGGCAAGATTCACCCCTCCACTTT	CASRSETGGQDSPLHF
-	TRBV29-1	many	TRBJ2-1	TGCAGCGTTCCCGGGACAACCTCCTACAATGAGCAGTTCTTC	CSVPGTTSYNEQFF